A few counts support the clone carrying this T cell receptor (beta chain). Its antigen is currently unknown. This sample is drawn from a study of blood T cells in healthy people across ages. General study findings and limits: Possibly confounding the expanded clonotype changes was the fact that donor CMV status was unknown.

The V gene end was trimmed by 6 bases and the J gene end by 2 bases; junction bases not matched to a gene: 5. Germline V gene lookup returns CDR1 DFQATT and CDR2 SNEGSKA (reference sequence). The CDR3 is 13 amino acids. A second about 6 to 12 cycle PCR used barcoded and J-beta primers. All cDNA molecules were each tagged by a template-switch adaptor with 12 random nucleotides. One entry per CDR3 protein, called by TCRdb with MiXCR from the 5' RACE reads. The sample lists around 800,000 distinct CDR3 sequences; approximately 24% were seen once. These data also featured in a second study, about T cells of mothers and their children.

This clonotype was sampled from a boy aged 5-17 years in good health. The sequencing sample was made of blood. The chain recombines TRBV20-1 with TRBJ2-3; TRBD1 agrees at 7 bases. This chain's CDR3 is CSARGQLTDTQYF. DNA of the CDR3: TGCAGTGCCAGGGGACAGCTCACAGATACGCAGTATTTT.